This TCR beta chain is from a study of regulatory T cells in long-lasting Graves disease. The study, taken as a whole, reports: Sharing of public clonotypes was greater in persistent patients (approximately 2,700) than in new patients (more than 900). Samples came from peripheral blood alone, without thyroid tissue.

Assembly of TCR beta libraries relied on iRepertoire HTBI primers together with Arm-PCR of CDR3 regions. TCRdb re-analysed the multiplex PCR reads in MiXCR, keeping a single row per CDR3 protein. The table includes around 460,000 distinct CDR3 sequences, about 15% detected once. This clonotype was observed many times. Its matching antigen is unknown. V lost 4 bases and J lost 8; bases outside the gene matches: 8. CDR3 length: 15 amino acids. CDR1 and CDR2 from the germline V gene are MNHNS and SASEGT. Time point specified: newly diagnosed GD, antithyroid drugs for less than 3 months. Researchers made the TCR library from RNA that was extracted from PBMCs. This sample was shared with a second study, whose subject was T cells in Graves' hyperthyroidism and ophthalmopathy. This second study notes: The HTBI primer set was used in a first-round RT-PCR of the TCR CDR3.

The clonotype originates from a woman aged 50 to 60 with Graves disease. The sample was peripheral blood mononuclear cells (PBMCs), taken at new diagnosis, from a patient treated with antithyroid drugs. This rearrangement joins TRBV6-1 to TRBJ1-2, with 12 positions matching TRBD1. The CDR3 sequence: CASSAGTGGPRGYTF. CDR3 nucleotide sequence: TGTGCCAGCAGTGCCGGGACAGGGGGCCCTAGGGGCTACACCTTC.